The source of this TCR beta chain is a study of regulatory T cells in long-lasting Graves disease. Findings and limits, study-wide: The study found TRBV28, TRBJ1-2 and TRBJ2-5 favored in persistent disease. Lower TCR diversity was seen in persistent Graves' patients than in newly diagnosed ones.

Time point in this sample: newly diagnosed GD, antithyroid drugs for less than 3 months. From PBMCs, RNA was extracted and then used to make the TCR library. With iRepertoire HTBI primers and Arm-PCR of CDR3 regions, TCR beta libraries were built. TCRdb used MiXCR to reprocess the multiplex PCR reads, holding one entry per CDR3 protein. The top ten hold under 20% of the sample, which has 500,000 or so distinct CDR3 sequences, less than 15% seen once. A note on this clonotype: What it recognizes is unknown.

Trimming took 3 bases from V and 1 from J; bases not matched to a gene: 1. CDR1 GTSNPN and CDR2 SVGIG come from the germline V gene (reference sequence). This CDR3 has 14 residues. This same sample was also taken into another study, of T cells in Graves' hyperthyroidism and ophthalmopathy.

This sequence joins TRBV30 and TRBJ1-5; TRBD1 aligns across 9 bases. The clonotype originates from a woman aged 45-59 years with Graves disease. Sample: peripheral blood mononuclear cells (PBMCs), taken at new diagnosis, from a patient treated with antithyroid drugs. The CDR3 protein is CAWRGTGSNQPQHF. The CDR3 DNA sequence: TGTGCCTGGAGGGGGACAGGGAGCAATCAGCCCCAGCATTTT.